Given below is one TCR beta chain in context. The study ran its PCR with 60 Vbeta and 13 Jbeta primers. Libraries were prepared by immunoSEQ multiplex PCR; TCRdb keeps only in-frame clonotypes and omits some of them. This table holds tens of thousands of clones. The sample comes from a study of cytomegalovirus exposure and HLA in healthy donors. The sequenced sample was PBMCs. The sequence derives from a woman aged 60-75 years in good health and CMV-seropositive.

In nucleotides, the CDR3 is TGTGCCAGCAGCTTGAACGAGCGTAATGAAAAACTGTTTTTT. This sequence encodes CASSLNERNEKLFF. The chain recombines TRBV5-6 with TRBJ1-4; D uncertain. Trimming stripped 1 base from V and 4 bases from J, with 8 bases between. The CDR3 consists of 14 residues. The V gene's germline CDR1 is SGHDT and CDR2 YYEEEE.